A selection of T cell receptor beta chains follows, all from one sample in a study of cytomegalovirus exposure and HLA in healthy donors. Method: immunoSEQ multiplex PCR; TCRdb's copy keeps in-frame clones and lacks some. The sample lists about 160,000 clones; roughly 80% were seen once. The specimen sequenced was PBMCs. The receptors come from a man in his forties in good health and CMV-seronegative. Each CDR3 is given with its conserved first and last residue. Fields, in order: D gene, clone size, J gene, V gene, CDR3 protein, CDR3 DNA. D genes are given only for firm matches. Some rows have no size entry. The others give once, few or many, or a class for an expanded clone.

TRBD1,.,TRBJ2-1,TRBV9,CASSVRGQAGTNEQFF,TGTGCCAGCAGCGTACGGGGACAGGCGGGAACCAATGAGCAGTTCTTC
TRBD1,.,TRBJ1-6,TRBV9,CASSVTGQGDSPLHF,TGTGCCAGCAGCGTAACGGGACAGGGAGATTCACCCCTCCACTTT
TRBD1,.,TRBJ1-2,TRBV19,CASKTGEYYGYTF,TGTGCCAGTAAAACAGGGGAGTACTATGGCTACACCTTC
.,.,TRBJ2-5,TRBV2,CASSDVGGAETQYF,TGTGCCAGCAGTGACGTGGGGGGGGCGGAGACCCAGTACTTC
TRBD1,.,TRBJ2-7,TRBV6-5,CASSYYGTGKAYEQYF,TGTGCCAGCAGCTACTACGGGACAGGGAAAGCCTACGAGCAGTACTTC
.,.,TRBJ1-6,TRBV19,CASSPRVNNSPLHF,TGTGCCAGTAGTCCCCGGGTGAATAATTCACCCCTCCACTTT
.,.,TRBJ2-3,TRBV29-1,CSVPPPGASFDTDTQYF,TGCAGCGTTCCCCCCCCGGGAGCCAGTTTCGACACAGATACGCAGTATTTT
.,.,TRBJ1-2,TRBV28,CASSDGGGGGYGYTF,TGTGCCAGCAGCGATGGGGGGGGTGGGGGCTATGGCTACACCTTC
.,.,TRBJ2-1,TRBV30,CACFEGGRFEQFF,TGTGCCTGTTTTGAGGGGGGGCGATTTGAGCAGTTCTTC
.,.,TRBJ1-6,TRBV18,CASSPLLYNSPLHF,TGTGCCAGCTCACCACTTCTTTATAATTCACCCCTCCACTTT
TRBD1,.,TRBJ2-2,TRBV29-1,CSVGEVGTDREDKRTGELFF,TGCAGCGTTGGGGAAGTGGGGACGGACAGGGAGGATAAGCGAACCGGGGAGCTGTTTTTT
.,.,TRBJ2-6,TRBV7-2,CASSPQGSGANVLTF,TGTGCCAGCAGCCCGCAGGGCTCTGGGGCCAACGTCCTGACTTTC
TRBD1,.,TRBJ1-5,TRBV30,CAWTPNRGNNQPQHF,TGTGCCTGGACCCCCAACAGGGGGAACAATCAGCCCCAGCATTTT
.,.,TRBJ2-7,TRBV18,CASSPVGSVPYEQYF,TGTGCCAGCTCACCAGTGGGCTCCGTCCCCTACGAGCAGTACTTC
TRBD1,.,TRBJ1-4,TRBV5-1,CASSGTGTGGGKLFF,TGCGCCAGCAGCGGAACCGGGACAGGGGGCGGAAAACTGTTTTTT
.,.,TRBJ2-2,TRBV27,CASIASGYTGELFF,TGTGCCAGCATCGCCTCCGGGTACACCGGGGAGCTGTTTTTT
.,.,TRBJ1-2,TRBV6-5,CASRQGRGNTYGYTF,TGTGCCAGCAGACAGGGCAGGGGAAATACCTATGGCTACACCTTC
.,.,TRBJ2-2,TRBV29-1,CSVQLRGQVGELFF,TGCAGCGTCCAACTCAGGGGCCAAGTCGGGGAGCTGTTTTTT
TRBD1,once,TRBJ1-5,TRBV2,CASSEVWWDGGTGDQPQHF,TGTGCCAGCAGTGAAGTTTGGTGGGATGGTGGGACAGGAGATCAGCCCCAGCATTTT
TRBD1,once,TRBJ1-6,TRBV2,CASSEGDRSNSPLHF,TGTGCCAGCAGTGAAGGGGACAGGAGTAATTCACCCCTCCACTTT
TRBD1,.,TRBJ1-4,TRBV28,CASSSAGTGLEKLFF,TGTGCCAGCAGTTCTGCCGGGACAGGATTGGAAAAACTGTTTTTT
TRBD2,.,TRBJ2-7,TRBV9,CASSAQTGTNGDEQYF,TGTGCCAGCAGCGCCCAGACCGGGACTAACGGGGACGAGCAGTACTTC
.,.,TRBJ2-2,TRBV29-1,CSVLLQGIETGELFF,TGCAGCGTTCTTCTCCAGGGGATCGAAACCGGGGAGCTGTTTTTT
TRBD1,.,TRBJ1-1,TRBV28,CASRRTGGTEAFF,TGTGCCAGCAGAAGGACAGGGGGCACTGAAGCTTTCTTT
TRBD2,.,TRBJ2-7,TRBV2,CASSDGRAEQYF,TGTGCCAGCAGTGATGGGAGGGCGGAGCAGTACTTC
.,.,TRBJ1-2,TRBV4-1,CASSQEQQALGGYTF,TGCGCCAGCAGCCAGGAACAACAGGCTCTGGGCGGCTACACCTTC
.,.,TRBJ2-3,TRBV30,CAWSVLNAGSGPRDTQYF,TGTGCCTGGAGTGTACTGAATGCTGGGAGCGGCCCCAGGGATACGCAGTATTTT
.,once,TRBJ1-2,TRBV12-2,CASRSDSYGYTF,TGTGCAAGTCGCTCAGACAGCTATGGCTACACCTTC
.,.,TRBJ2-3,TRBV27,CASSPSTDTQYF,TGTGCCAGCAGTCCGAGCACAGATACGCAGTATTTT
.,.,TRBJ2-3,TRBV2,CATRTGLSTDTQYF,TGTGCCACTCGGACGGGACTTAGCACAGATACGCAGTATTTT
TRBD2,once,TRBJ2-1,TRBV29-1,CSVSRGGYNEQFF,TGCAGCGTCTCTCGCGGGGGTTACAATGAGCAGTTCTTC